A single sample gave rise to the 11 T cell receptor beta chains below, sequenced in a study of OX40 agonist ivuxolimab in advanced cancers. Only in-frame clones appear in the TCRdb table, and some are missing; sequencing was by immunoSEQ multiplex PCR. Counted here are tens of thousands of clones, roughly 90% occurring once; the ten biggest clones make up about 30%. The material sequenced was CD4+ or CD8+ T cells sorted from blood, taken in a trial of the OX40 agonist ivuxolimab. The receptors derive from an adult with an advanced solid tumor such as melanoma, head and neck, liver or kidney cancer.

The chain combines TRBV6-5 with TRBJ1-5; unclear D gene. Germline V CDR1 and CDR2: MNHEY, SVGAGI. This CDR3 comprises 13 residues. V lost 0 bases, J lost 4 bases, and 4 bases lay in between. In DNA form, the CDR3 reads TGTGCCAGCAGTTACTCGGAGAATCAGCCCCAGCATTTT. Its translation is CASSYSENQPQHF.

The chain carries TRBV27 and TRBJ1-4, with D perhaps TRBD1 (5 bases). The CDR3 is 13 residues long. The V end was cut by 1 base, the J end by 6 bases, with 6 bases between. CDR1 and CDR2 from the germline V gene are MNHEY and SMNVEV (reference sequence). This CDR3 is CASSLWGDEKLFF. CDR3 coding DNA: TGTGCCAGCAGTTTATGGGGGGATGAAAAACTGTTTTTT.

This sequence joins TRBV5-4 and TRBJ2-7; no definite D call. CDR1 is SGHNT, CDR2 YYREEE, per germline (reference sequence). The CDR3 loop spans 14 amino acids. V shed 0 bases and J shed 2 bases, with 9 bases lying between them. The CDR3 loop is CASSLAMDAYEQYF. CDR3 sequence (DNA): TGTGCCAGCAGCTTGGCGATGGACGCCTACGAGCAGTACTTC.

The chain employs TRBV9 and TRBJ1-1; D might be TRBD1 (6 bases). This CDR3 region has 14 residues. Germline assignment: CDR1 SGDLS and CDR2 YYNGEE. V shed 0 bases and J shed 10 bases, with 16 bases lying between them. In DNA form, the CDR3 reads TGTGCCAGCAGCGTAGGGGAGGGGGTCGGAGGAGCTTTCTTT. This codes for CASSVGEGVGGAFF.

The chain uses TRBV7-3 and TRBJ2-5; D remains ambiguous. Germline values: CDR1 SGHTA, CDR2 FQGTGA. This CDR3 is 13 amino acids long. Between the trimmed V and J ends, which lost 0 bases and 5 bases, there was a span of 7 bases. CDR3: CASSLTLGETQYF. The DNA for the CDR3 is TGTGCCAGCAGCTTAACCCTGGGGGAGACCCAGTACTTC.

V and J are TRBV5-5 and TRBJ2-1; TRBD1 is a possible D gene (5 bases). V was pared by 0 bases and J by 0 bases, with 13 bases between. The CDR3 loop spans 17 amino acids. CDR1 SGHKS and CDR2 YYEKEE come from the germline V gene (reference sequence). Written as DNA, the CDR3 is TGTGCCAGCAGCTTGGGACAGACTCTAAGCTCCTACAATGAGCAGTTCTTC. Its translation is CASSLGQTLSSYNEQFF. Filled out from reference TRBV5-5 and TRBJ2-1, the complete variable domain reads DAGVTQSPTHLIKTRGQQVTLRCSPISGHKSVSWYQQVLGQGPQFIFQYYEKEERGRGNFPDRFSARQFPNYSSELNVNALLLGDSALYLCASSLGQTLSSYNEQFFGPGTRLTVL.

The CDR3 loop reads CASSFGTGLHNEQFF. The CDR3 DNA is TGTGCCAGCAGCTTCGGCACCGGTCTCCACAATGAGCAGTTCTTC. The V and J genes are TRBV7-9 and TRBJ2-1; D is undetermined. V dropped 3 bases and J dropped 5 bases, with 14 bases sitting between them. This CDR3 is 15 amino acids long. CDR1 and CDR2 from the germline V gene are SEHNR and FQNEAQ (reference sequence).

The chain recombines TRBV11-2 with TRBJ2-5; D could derive from TRBD1 or TRBD2 (5 bases each). V was pared by 5 bases and J by 7 bases, with 11 bases between. The CDR3 has 12 residues. Germline values: CDR1 SGHAT, CDR2 FQNNGV. The chain's CDR3 is CASSTGDGTQYF. The CDR3 nucleotides are TGTGCCAGCAGCACTGGGGACGGGACCCAGTACTTC. Full variable domain (outside the CDR3, taken from reference TRBV11-2 and TRBJ2-5): EAGVAQSPRYKIIEKRQSVAFWCNPISGHATLYWYQQILGQGPKLLIQFQNNGVVDDSQLPKDRFSAERLKGVDSTLKIQPAKLEDSAVYLCASSTGDGTQYFGPGTRLLVL.

This clone was counted a single time. The V call is TRBV7-9, the J call TRBJ1-1; D not resolved. Trimming removed 1 base at V and 11 bases at J, with 17 bases between. Germline CDR1 and CDR2: SEHNR and FQNEAQ (reference sequence). The CDR3 runs 14 residues. CDR3 region: CASSLDSSPLSAFF. The CDR3 nucleotides read TGTGCCAGCAGCTTAGACTCAAGTCCCCTTTCGGCTTTCTTT.

The chain recombines TRBV2 with TRBJ2-2; TRBD1 agrees at 9 bases. The CDR3 has 17 amino acids. V shed 4 bases and J 0 bases; nucleotides not matched to a gene: 6. Germline CDR1 and CDR2: SNHLY and FYNNEI. The DNA for the CDR3 is TGTGCCAGCAGTGGCCGCCGACAGGGGGCGAACACCGGGGAGCTGTTTTTT. Translated: CASSGRRQGANTGELFF. The full variable domain, in which reference TRBV2 and TRBJ2-2 provide the parts outside the CDR3, is EPEVTQTPSHQVTQMGQEVILRCVPISNHLYFYWYRQILGQKVEFLVSFYNNEISEKSEIFDDQFSVERPDGSNFTLKIRSTKLEDSAMYFCASSGRRQGANTGELFFGEGSRLTVL.

This rearrangement joins TRBV7-3 to TRBJ2-5; D is perhaps TRBD1 (5 bases). Per germline, CDR1 SGHTA and CDR2 FQGTGA. The CDR3 runs 14 residues. V was trimmed by 2 bases and J by 5 bases, leaving 12 bases between them. CDR3 amino acids: CASSLVGSGETQYF. CDR3 bases: TGTGCCAGCAGCTTAGTTGGGTCAGGGGAGACCCAGTACTTC.